Listed here are 27 T cell receptor beta chains from one sample, sequenced in a study of T cells in Graves' hyperthyroidism and ophthalmopathy. Amplification targeted TCR beta CDR3 regions from RNA transcripts. During a first-round RT-PCR of the TCR CDR3, the HTBI primer set was used. TCRdb re-analysed the multiplex PCR reads in MiXCR, keeping a single row per CDR3 protein. The sample has some 690,000 distinct CDR3 sequences, 17% seen once. Sequences were obtained from blood. The receptors shown here come from a man aged 50 or older with Graves' hyperthyroidism.

The V and J genes are TRBV19 and TRBJ2-1; 9 bases agree with TRBD1. The CDR3 loop spans 17 amino acids. The germline V gene encodes CDR1 LNHDA and CDR2 SQIVND (reference sequence). With V trimmed by 5 bases and J by 5 bases, 13 bases remained unmatched. The CDR3, as DNA: TGTGCCAGTAGTCCTCTATATGGGACAGGGACCCACAATGAGCAGTTCTTC. It translates to CASSPLYGTGTHNEQFF.

This clonotype showed up many times. The chain carries TRBV12-3 or TRBV12-4 and TRBJ2-3; possibly TRBD2 for D (6 bases). V lost 6 bases to trimming and J lost 5 bases, with 9 bases between them. The CDR3 is 12 residues long. The chain's CDR3 is CASRGGGDTQYF. CDR3 sequence (DNA): TGTGCCAGCAGGGGGGGTGGAGATACGCAGTATTTT.

This clonotype was recorded many times. J is TRBJ2-7 and V is TRBV28; tentative D call: TRBD1 (5 bases). Germline CDR1 and CDR2: MDHEN and SYDVKM. The CDR3 has 16 residues. V lost 2 bases and J 0 bases, leaving 14 bases between the germline ends. CDR3 region: CASSLQGPVLSYEQYF. The DNA of the CDR3 is TGTGCCAGCAGTTTACAGGGTCCCGTTCTCTCCTACGAGCAGTACTTC.

This clonotype was counted many times. V gene TRBV5-1 combines with J gene TRBJ2-3, with 7 nucleotides matching TRBD1. V shed 4 bases and J 5 bases; nucleotides not matched to a gene: 7. CDR3 length: 14 residues. Germline assignment: CDR1 SGHRS and CDR2 YFSETQ. CDR3 residues: CASSRGTDGDTQYF. DNA for the CDR3: TGCGCCAGCAGCAGGGGGACAGATGGAGATACGCAGTATTTT.

This clonotype was counted at least ten times. The rearrangement uses TRBV27 and TRBJ2-2, with TRBD1 matching 7 bases. CDR3 length: 15 residues. V dropped 7 bases and J dropped 4; count of bases not matched to a gene: 9. Germline CDR1 MNHEY, CDR2 SMNVEV (reference sequence). The CDR3 coding sequence is TGTGCCAGCACCACCCGACAGGGTGCCACCGGGGAGCTGTTTTTT. Encoded protein: CASTTRQGATGELFF.

This clonotype has at least ten counts. V is TRBV12-3 or TRBV12-4 and J is TRBJ2-7; TRBD2 agrees at 8 bases. Germline trimming cut 5 bases from V and 6 bases from J; bases unmatched to any gene: 9. CDR3 length: 14 amino acids. The CDR3 here is CASSPLLAEGEQYF. In DNA, the CDR3 is TGTGCCAGCAGTCCCCTACTAGCGGAAGGCGAGCAGTACTTC.

This clonotype was picked up many times. In nucleotides, the CDR3 is TGTGCCAGCAGTTACTCAGGGGCTCAGCCCCAGCATTTT. Its translation: CASSYSGAQPQHF. The chain employs TRBV6-2 or TRBV6-3 and TRBJ1-5; possibly TRBD1 for D (5 bases). Trimming left V 0 bases short and J 6 bases short, with 6 bases between. Germline V gene data show CDR1 as MNHEY and CDR2 as SVGEGT. This CDR3 is 13 amino acids long.

This clonotype showed up many times. This chain uses TRBV28 with TRBJ2-1, with 9 nucleotides matching TRBD2. The V gene end was trimmed by 6 bases and the J gene end by 7 bases; junction bases not matched to a gene: 13. There are 16 residues in the CDR3. CDR1 is MDHEN, CDR2 SYDVKM, per germline. The CDR3 reads CASRPRGRATRNEQFF. Written as DNA, the CDR3 is TGTGCCAGCAGACCCCGCGGGAGGGCCACTAGAAATGAGCAGTTCTTC.

This chain connects TRBV7-2 to TRBJ2-1; D call uncertain. Germline V gene data show CDR1 as SGHTA and CDR2 as FQGNSA. The V and J ends lost 1 base and 8 bases respectively, with 9 bases between them. This CDR3 is 13 amino acids long. The CDR3 sequence is CASSLEGFDEQFF. CDR3 DNA: TGTGCCAGCAGCTTAGAAGGGTTCGATGAGCAGTTCTTC.

The rearrangement links TRBV2 to TRBJ1-1; a possible D gene is TRBD1 (5 bases). Trimming shortened V by 6 bases and J by 3 bases, and 14 bases separated the two germline ends. CDR1 is SNHLY and CDR2 is FYNNEI in the germline V gene. This CDR3 comprises 14 residues. Written as DNA, the CDR3 is TGTGCCAGCAGGGCTACCTTGGGGGACACTGAAGCTTTCTTT. It translates to CASRATLGDTEAFF. Full variable domain (remainder filled in from reference TRBV2 and TRBJ1-1): EPEVTQTPSHQVTQMGQEVILRCVPISNHLYFYWYRQILGQKVEFLVSFYNNEISEKSEIFDDQFSVERPDGSNFTLKIRSTKLEDSAMYFCASRATLGDTEAFFGQGTRLTVV.

This clonotype was detected a few times. The CDR3 reads CASAEGFPYNEQFF. In nucleotides, the CDR3 is TGTGCCAGCGCTGAGGGATTTCCCTACAATGAGCAGTTCTTC. V and J are TRBV27 and TRBJ2-1; perhaps TRBD2 as D (5 bases). This CDR3 region has 14 residues. Trimming took 8 bases from V and 2 from J, leaving 13 bases between them. Per the germline V gene, CDR1 is MNHEY and CDR2 is SMNVEV (reference sequence).

There are a few counts of this clonotype. The V call is TRBV6-1, the J call TRBJ2-1; 7 bases are shared with TRBD1. Trimming took 7 bases from V and 5 from J; bases not matched to a gene: 14. This CDR3 region has 16 residues. From germline, CDR1 is MNHNS and CDR2 SASEGT. The DNA of the CDR3 is TGTGCCAGCACGTCACGACAGGGATCCGTCGACAATGAGCAGTTCTTC. It codes for CASTSRQGSVDNEQFF.

This clonotype was recorded a few times. The V and J genes are TRBV7-2 and TRBJ1-1; D not certain. The CDR3 runs to 15 residues. Trimming stripped 1 base from V and 4 bases from J, with 13 bases between. The germline V gene encodes CDR1 SGHTA and CDR2 FQGNSA. CDR3 sequence reads: CASSLVGGFTTEAFF. In nucleotides, the CDR3 is TGTGCCAGCAGCTTAGTGGGCGGGTTTACCACTGAAGCTTTCTTT.

This clonotype was counted once. This sequence may be a read error, since a much larger clone differs from it by one base. V and J are TRBV3-1 and TRBJ2-1, with 8 bases fitting TRBD1. Germline CDR1 reads LGHDT; CDR2 reads YNNKEL (reference sequence). The CDR3 runs to 13 residues. The trim removed 5 bases at V and 15 bases at J, leaving 12 bases unmatched. CDR3 residues: CASSFRAQGARFF. The CDR3 region has the DNA TGTGCCAGCAGCTTTCGAGCTCAGGGGGCCCGGTTCTTC.

This clonotype was picked up many times. The chain carries TRBV20-1 and TRBJ1-2; D is uncertain. The germline V gene has CDR1 DFQATT and CDR2 SNEGSKA (reference sequence). CDR3 length equals 12 residues. The ends were cut back, 5 bases at V and 8 bases at J, with 15 bases in the middle. As DNA, the CDR3 is TGCAGTGCTGCCCGGGCTTCAGGAGGCTACACCTTC. It specifies CSAARASGGYTF.

As concerns this clonotype: With a much larger clone just one base away, this may be a read error. The chain links TRBV12-3 or TRBV12-4 to TRBJ1-2; 8 bases are shared with TRBD1. This CDR3 has 11 residues. V lost 10 bases and J lost 4; bases outside the gene matches: 2. CDR3 amino acids: CAIGTGYGYTF. The CDR3 DNA is TGTGCCATCGGGACAGGCTATGGCTACACCTTC.

This clonotype appeared a single time. The V call is TRBV4-1, the J call TRBJ2-1; 9 bases are a match to TRBD2. V lost 0 bases to trimming and J lost 7 bases; unmatched junction nucleotides: 13. Germline lookup yields CDR1 MGHRA and CDR2 YSYEKL. CDR3 length equals 18 residues. The CDR3 nucleotides are TGCGCCAGCAGCCAAGAAACTCCTGGGGCTAGCGGGACTAATGAGCAGTTCTTC. Protein sequence: CASSQETPGASGTNEQFF.

The chain has TRBV15 and TRBJ1-5, with TRBD1 matching 8 bases. V lost 0 bases, J lost 4 bases, and 5 bases stayed unmatched. The CDR3 has 16 residues. CDR1 LNHNV and CDR2 YYDKDF come from the germline V gene (reference sequence). The CDR3 nucleotides read TGTGCCACCAGCAGAGACAGGACAGGGTTTAATCAGCCCCAGCATTTT. Amino acids: CATSRDRTGFNQPQHF.

This clonotype was found many times. J is TRBJ1-5 and V is TRBV27, with D maybe TRBD1 (6 bases). The length of the CDR3 is 13 residues. The V gene's germline CDR1 is MNHEY and CDR2 SMNVEV (reference sequence). Trimming removed 5 bases from V and 4 bases from J, with 9 bases in between. The CDR3 spells CASSKRGNQPQHF. In DNA form, the CDR3 reads TGTGCCAGCAGTAAAAGGGGGAATCAGCCCCAGCATTTT.

This clonotype was counted a few times. The chain employs TRBV7-9 and TRBJ2-1; D is unclear. The germline gives CDR1 SEHNR, CDR2 FQNEAQ (reference sequence). With 4 bases removed from V and 0 bases from J, the gap between germline ends came to 7 bases. This CDR3 contains 14 residues. In DNA form, the CDR3 reads TGTGCCAGCAGCTACAGACACTCCTACAATGAGCAGTTCTTC. It specifies CASSYRHSYNEQFF.

This clonotype was detected a few times. The chain recombines TRBV5-1 with TRBJ2-2; 10 nucleotides agree with TRBD2. The J segment lost 4 bases and the V segment lost 4 bases, leaving 7 bases of the junction unmatched. Germline V gene lookup returns CDR1 SGHRS and CDR2 YFSETQ. The CDR3 has 16 amino acids. CDR3 in amino acids: CASSPSGRAITGELFF. CDR3 bases: TGCGCCAGCAGCCCCAGCGGGAGGGCGATCACCGGGGAGCTGTTTTTT.

J is TRBJ2-3 and V is TRBV20-1; D gene uncertain. The germline V gene encodes CDR1 DFQATT and CDR2 SNEGSKA (reference sequence). This CDR3 has 14 residues. V lost 7 bases and J lost 2, with 16 bases in between. DNA of the CDR3: TGCAGTGTGGGTAATGTGGGATTCACAGATACGCAGTATTTT. Protein: CSVGNVGFTDTQYF.

This clonotype was seen at least ten times. The rearrangement links TRBV2 to TRBJ2-5; D gene uncertain. Trimming removed 7 bases from V and 7 bases from J, with 13 bases in between. Germline V lookup: CDR1 SNHLY, CDR2 FYNNEI. This CDR3 comprises 12 residues. The CDR3 region is CASNDGGVTQYF. The CDR3 nucleotides read TGTGCCAGCAACGACGGTGGGGTGACCCAGTACTTC.

This clonotype was seen many times. The chain links TRBV28 to TRBJ2-1; 10 positions match TRBD2. This CDR3 contains 14 residues. Losses at the gene ends were 6 bases for V and 7 bases for J; bases not matched to a gene: 6. Germline V gene sequence: CDR1 MDHEN, CDR2 SYDVKM. The CDR3 reads CASRPGLAFNEQFF. In DNA form, the CDR3 reads TGTGCCAGCAGGCCGGGACTAGCGTTTAATGAGCAGTTCTTC.

This clonotype has a count of ten or more. The chain has TRBV7-2 and TRBJ2-7; D not certain. V was shortened by 0 bases and J by 2 bases, with 14 bases between the two germline ends. This CDR3 is 16 amino acids long. CDR1 is SGHTA, CDR2 FQGNSA, per germline. CDR3: CASSLAKIAEPYEQYF. The CDR3 bases are TGTGCCAGCAGCTTAGCGAAAATAGCCGAACCCTACGAGCAGTACTTC. The variable domain in full, completed from reference TRBV7-2 and TRBJ2-7, reads GAGVSQSPSNKVTEKGKDVELRCDPISGHTALYWYRQSLGQGLEFLIYFQGNSAPDKSGLPSDRFSAERTGGSVSTLTIQRTQQEDSAVYLCASSLAKIAEPYEQYFGPGTRLTVT.

With regard to this clonotype: One junction end disagrees with the germline gene, perhaps due to a read error. CDR3 in amino acids: CASSFFRGRGEAQYF. DNA for the CDR3: TGTGCCAGCAGCTTCTTTAGGGGGCGAGGAGAGGCCCAGTACTTC. J is TRBJ2-5 and V is TRBV7-6, with 7 bases aligning to TRBD1. The CDR3 sequence is 15 residues long. Germline V CDR1 and CDR2: SGHVS, FNYEAQ.

This clonotype was seen just once. The chain is built from TRBV2 and TRBJ2-7; 7 positions match TRBD1. Germline V lookup: CDR1 SNHLY, CDR2 FYNNEI. This CDR3 spans 15 amino acids. V gave up 7 bases and J gave up 1 base; unmatched junction bases: 10. CDR3 sequence (DNA): TGTGCCAGCAATAAACAAGGACAGGCTTCCTACGAGCAGTACTTC. Translation: CASNKQGQASYEQYF.